Shown below are 8 T cell receptor beta chains from a single sample sequenced in a study of CD8 T cells in Susac syndrome. It was with random hexamers that roughly 0.5 to 1 ug RNA was reverse transcribed. Via MiXCR, TCRdb re-called the immunoSEQ multiplex PCR reads, giving one row per CDR3 protein. The sample comprises around 280,000 distinct CDR3 sequences, around 83% of which are singletons, and 0.095% to 0.14% rests with the top ten. The sample was CD8+ T cells from PBMCs. These TCRs come from a human donor with multiple sclerosis.

The J gene is TRBJ2-3, the V gene TRBV19; D is perhaps TRBD1 (5 bases). This CDR3 has 14 amino acids. V lost 7 bases, J lost 3 bases, and 14 bases lay in between. Germline V gene lookup returns CDR1 LNHDA and CDR2 SQIVND (reference sequence). CDR3 nucleotides: TGTGCCAGTAAAGGGGATGGTAGGACAGATACGCAGTATTTT. It encodes CASKGDGRTDTQYF.

The rearrangement links TRBV7-8 to TRBJ1-2; D is perhaps TRBD1 (5 bases). The CDR3 length is 15 residues. Germline V gene lookup returns CDR1 SGHVS and CDR2 FQNEAQ. With 2 bases removed from V and 4 bases from J, the gap between germline ends came to 14 bases. CDR3 protein: CASSLTEGRVYGYTF. The CDR3 nucleotides are TGTGCCAGCAGCTTAACTGAGGGACGGGTCTATGGCTACACCTTC.

V usage is TRBV9 and J usage is TRBJ1-1, with D possibly matching TRBD1 (6 bases). The CDR3 has 15 residues. Germline V lookup: CDR1 SGDLS, CDR2 YYNGEE. V was trimmed by 0 bases and J by 1 base, leaving 10 bases between them. The CDR3 loop reads CASSVGGQGNTEAFF. Here the CDR3 DNA reads TGTGCCAGCAGCGTAGGGGGGCAGGGGAACACTGAAGCTTTCTTT.

The V gene is TRBV9, the J gene TRBJ2-1, with TRBD1 as a possible D gene (5 bases). CDR1 and CDR2 (germline): SGDLS, YYNGEE. The CDR3 totals 16 residues. The V end was cut by 0 bases, the J end by 2 bases, with 12 bases between. CDR3 bases: TGTGCCAGCAGCGTAGGGAGCAGGGCCGCCTACAATGAGCAGTTCTTC. This translates into CASSVGSRAAYNEQFF.

The genes are TRBV30 and TRBJ2-7; 9 bases fit TRBD2. Germline assignment: CDR1 GTSNPN and CDR2 SVGIG (reference sequence). The CDR3 has 14 residues. V shed 1 base and J 5 bases; nucleotides not matched to a gene: 6. The CDR3 region is CAWSGVAGADEQYF. CDR3 DNA sequence: TGTGCCTGGAGTGGGGTAGCGGGAGCGGACGAGCAGTACTTC.

This clonotype was picked up a small number of times. J is TRBJ1-4 and V is TRBV6-5; D is unresolved. V was trimmed by 2 bases and J by 7 bases, leaving 14 bases between them. The germline CDR1 and CDR2 sequences are MNHEY and SVGAGI. The CDR3 runs to 15 residues. CDR3 in DNA: TGTGCCAGCAGTTACACGGACCAGGCTGCTGAAAAACTGTTTTTT. This gives the protein CASSYTDQAAEKLFF.

The rearrangement links TRBV7-3 to TRBJ2-7; no clear D gene. The CDR3 loop spans 18 amino acids. CDR1 and CDR2 (germline): SGHTA, FQGTGA. V shed 5 bases and J shed 4 bases, with 27 bases lying between them. The chain's CDR3 is CASSLSVIDRSSSYEQYF. DNA for the CDR3: TGTGCCAGCAGCCTGAGCGTGATAGATCGTAGTAGTTCTTACGAGCAGTACTTC.

The V and J genes are TRBV7-2 and TRBJ2-7, with TRBD1 as a possible D gene (6 bases). The CDR3 runs 13 residues. Germline V gene data show CDR1 as SGHTA and CDR2 as FQGNSA. The V gene lost 5 bases and the J gene lost 6 bases, with 14 bases spanning the gap. CDR3 in amino acids: CASSLNREFEQYF. The CDR3, as DNA: TGTGCCAGCAGCCTTAACAGGGAATTCGAGCAGTACTTC.